What follows describes a single T cell receptor (beta chain). Its cognate antigen has yet to be identified. Germline and junction disagree at one end, which may indicate a read error. The CDR3 has 13 amino acids, counting the end cysteine and phenylalanine. Only CDR3 DNA is held: 39 bases, read in frame from base 1. CDR1 is given as SNHLY and CDR2 as FYNNEI, both from the germline V gene. This entry belongs to a study of post-analysis software for immune sequencing data (dated by TCRdb to about 2015). Background on the whole study: Disease courses on record covered relapsing-remitting, secondary progressive and progressive-relapsing multiple sclerosis, though some patients had no subtype annotation. Patient repertoires were compared against 11 to 12 previously published healthy control repertoires from donors aged about 6 to 27 years. A subset of samples was prepared in parallel using single-end sample barcoding, then pooled and co-amplified after Illumina adapter ligation.

The library relied on PCR. The run used an Illumina HiSeq 2500. To reduce PCR and sequencing biases, unique molecular identifiers were incorporated into the TCR beta cDNA libraries. Around 500,000 cDNA molecules were obtained for every 1 to 10 million input T cells, so each molecule roughly corresponded to one T cell. The patient libraries were prepared and sequenced using the same protocol as the earlier healthy control dataset. Samples belonging to the same batch were prepared together, multiplexed and sequenced on a shared HiSeq lane. The paper's processing steps were these. MIGEC handled the raw barcoded reads, throwing out single-read molecular identifier groups before consensus assembly and CDR3 extraction. VDJtools was used for post-analysis of the clonotype tables, with diversity normalized by down-sampling every dataset to the smallest sample size. To correct batch-related cross-sample contamination, repertoire overlap clustering matched CDR3 amino acid sequences but not nucleotide sequences. TCRdb reprocessing: public reads trimmed at Q25 with fastp, clones called with MiXCR, in-frame beta chains kept. Entries are consolidated by CDR3 protein sequence, retaining the most common genes and DNA. The V and J calls reflect TCRdb's pipeline rather than the authors' work. Within this sample are more than 450,000 distinct CDR3 sequences, with 44% of them counted one time only. In total, the top ten clones hold more than 1.5% of the sample.

TCR beta repertoires were profiled from peripheral blood of 13 young patients with multiple sclerosis to demonstrate the VDJtools post-analysis software. Multiple sclerosis patients were children and adolescents aged 6 to 15 years. General study outcomes and caveats: Direct clustering with F measure showed strong co-clustering of samples prepared in the same batch, prompting a batch-effect correction. The multiple sclerosis patient group was slightly younger than the control group. Significantly lower normalized Chao1 diversity was found in multiple sclerosis patients than in controls, suggesting substantial peripheral T-cell clonal expansion. A handful of TRBV segments, including TRBV5-6, TRBV5-1 and TRBV20-1, were significantly more frequent in patients than controls.

The receptor comes from a girl aged 5-17 years with multiple sclerosis. The chain uses TRBV2 and TRBJ2-5, and 10 junction bases match TRBD1. The end of the DNA aligns better with TRBJ2-7, so the J call may be wrong. What was sequenced was blood. The CDR3 reads as follows: CAGRGQGTYEQYF. The DNA is as follows: TGTGCCGGCAGGGGACAGGGGACCTACGAGCAGTACTTC.